This T cell receptor beta chain was captured by sequencing in a study of cytomegalovirus exposure and HLA in healthy donors. General study points: A later analysis reportedly found that, within productive TCRs, an Asian-associated ancestry cluster had fewer N-insertions than the mean observed across the approximately 690 donors. As a later analysis revealed, most CMV-associated TCR beta chains appeared HLA-restricted.

In the case of this clone: Its antigen is unknown.

It was healthy bone marrow donors who served as donors. The PCR used 60 Vbeta and 13 Jbeta primers. Generated by immunoSEQ multiplex PCR, the TCRdb table keeps only in-frame clones and is missing some. The sample yields 150,000 to 200,000 clones, roughly 77% seen once. Germline V gene lookup returns CDR1 MDHEN and CDR2 SYDVKM. V was clipped by 3 bases and J by 5 bases, with 10 bases between them. The CDR3 spans 13 residues. The rearrangement uses TRBV28 and TRBJ2-5; D gene ambiguous. The clonotype originates from a woman under 30 in good health and CMV-seronegative. The sample comprised PBMCs. The CDR3 region has the DNA TGTGCCAGCAGTTTCCTAGGTCGGGAGACCCAGTACTTC. Translating gives CASSFLGRETQYF. Full variable domain (missing parts from reference TRBV28 and TRBJ2-5): DVKVTQSSRYLVKRTGEKVFLECVQDMDHENMFWYRQDPGLGLRLIYFSYDVKMKEKGDIPEGYSVSREKKERFSLILESASTNQTSMYLCASSFLGRETQYFGPGTRLLVL.